These 25 T cell receptor beta chains came from one sample sequenced in a study of shared clonotypes between healthy human individuals. The data were produced by immunoSEQ multiplex PCR, yet TCRdb's version contains in-frame clones alone and is incomplete. This table has 2 million to 2.5 million clones, approximately 95% appearing once. Sequences were obtained from naive CD4+ T cells from PBMCs. Subset in this sample: CD45RA+ positively selected. These receptors all come from a man aged 18 to 30 in good health. Some clones in this sample may be carry-over from other donors' samples.

To note about this clone: Distinct nucleotide sequences in the sample also encode this CDR3. V and J are TRBV2 and TRBJ2-5, with TRBD1 identical over 9 bases. The V gene's germline CDR1 is SNHLY and CDR2 FYNNEI. This CDR3 region has 15 residues. The V segment lost 6 bases and the J segment 2 bases; nucleotides outside the gene matches: 7. CDR3 DNA: TGTGCCAGCAGAGGGGGACAGGGCGGACAAGAGACCCAGTACTTC. Its protein is CASRGGQGGQETQYF.

With regard to this clone: The identical CDR3 is also encoded by other nucleotide sequences in the sample. V gene TRBV7-2 combines with J gene TRBJ2-2; 9 bases are shared with TRBD1. J was trimmed by 5 bases and V by 3 bases; bases with no gene match: 1. The CDR3 totals 14 residues. CDR1 and CDR2 from the germline V gene are SGHTA and FQGNSA. Here the CDR3 reads CASSFGTGTGELFF. The CDR3 DNA reads as TGTGCCAGCAGCTTTGGGACAGGGACCGGGGAGCTGTTTTTT. The full variable domain, in which reference TRBV7-2 and TRBJ2-2 provide the parts outside the CDR3, is GAGVSQSPSNKVTEKGKDVELRCDPISGHTALYWYRQSLGQGLEFLIYFQGNSAPDKSGLPSDRFSAERTGGSVSTLTIQRTQQEDSAVYLCASSFGTGTGELFFGEGSRLTVL.

J is TRBJ2-7 and V is TRBV6-5, with 7 bases that match TRBD1. The CDR3 consists of 12 residues. CDR1 is MNHEY and CDR2 is SVGAGI in the germline V gene. The trim removed 5 bases at V and 4 bases at J, leaving 2 bases unmatched. The CDR3 bases are TGTGCCAGCAGTAAACAGGGGTACGAGCAGTACTTC. This encodes CASSKQGYEQYF.

The rearrangement links TRBV6-6 to TRBJ1-2; perhaps TRBD1 as D (6 bases). CDR1 and CDR2 (germline): MNHNY, SVGAGI (reference sequence). The CDR3 runs to 15 residues. Trimming took 6 bases from V and 7 from J, leaving 21 bases between them. This CDR3 reads CASRSTNREAGGYTF. The CDR3 DNA is TGTGCCAGCAGGTCAACAAACAGGGAAGCGGGTGGCTACACCTTC.

V gene TRBV11-2 combines with J gene TRBJ2-2; 9 positions agree with TRBD2. Germline CDR1 is SGHAT and CDR2 is FQNNGV. After removal of 6 bases from V and 6 bases from J, the junction contained 20 bases not matched to a gene. This CDR3 has 19 amino acids. The CDR3 sequence is CASRKRKEQWREGSGELFF. CDR3 in DNA: TGTGCCAGCAGAAAGCGAAAGGAACAGTGGCGGGAGGGCTCCGGGGAGCTGTTTTTT.

CDR3 bases: TGTGCCAGCAGCTTAGGGGGGGTGAATCAGCCCCAGCATTTT. Amino acid sequence: CASSLGGVNQPQHF. This sequence joins TRBV7-3 and TRBJ1-5; a possible D gene is TRBD1 (5 bases). The germline V gene encodes CDR1 SGHTA and CDR2 FQGTGA. The CDR3 consists of 14 residues. Trimming removed 2 bases at V and 4 bases at J, with 9 bases between.

Concerning this clone: This specimen includes other DNA sequences encoding the same CDR3. The V gene is TRBV18, the J gene TRBJ2-7; the match to TRBD1 covers 8 bases. There are 14 residues in the CDR3. The germline CDR1 and CDR2 sequences are KGHSH and LQKENI. With V trimmed by 3 bases and J by 4 bases, 5 bases remained unmatched. Here the CDR3 DNA reads TGTGCCAGCTCACCCGGGACAGGAGATTACGAGCAGTACTTC. Translating it yields CASSPGTGDYEQYF.

V and J are TRBV29-1 and TRBJ1-1, with a possible D match to TRBD1 (5 bases). Trimming cost V 7 bases and J 6 bases, with 15 bases left between them. CDR1 is SQVTM, CDR2 ANQGSEA, per germline. The CDR3 length is 12 residues. CDR3 in amino acids: CSAARGSAEAFF. The CDR3 DNA follows: TGCAGCGCCGCACGGGGCTCGGCTGAAGCTTTCTTT.

The chain has TRBV2 and TRBJ1-4; the D is unclear. Deletions cut 8 bases from V and 6 bases from J, with 10 bases between. Per the germline V gene, CDR1 is SNHLY and CDR2 is FYNNEI. The CDR3 covers 12 residues. The CDR3 coding sequence is TGTGCCAGCCGAAGGATGGATGAAAAACTGTTTTTT. The encoded protein is CASRRMDEKLFF.

V and J are TRBV5-1 and TRBJ1-1, with a weak D call TRBD1 (5 bases). This CDR3 comprises 15 residues. CDR1 and CDR2 (germline): SGHRS, YFSETQ. V was cut by 0 bases and J by 3 bases, with 12 bases left in between. CDR3: CASSLVGRADTEAFF. The CDR3, as DNA: TGCGCCAGCAGCTTGGTGGGCAGGGCGGACACTGAAGCTTTCTTT.

V is TRBV23-1 and J is TRBJ1-5, with a weak D call TRBD1 (5 bases). TRBV23-1 is an ORF; its function is uncertain. CDR3 length equals 17 residues. V was cut by 4 bases and J by 2 bases, with 18 bases left in between. The CDR3 here is CASSPPPEGLCNQPQHF. The CDR3 DNA sequence: TGCGCCAGCAGTCCTCCCCCGGAGGGGCTTTGCAATCAGCCCCAGCATTTT.

The chain joins TRBV5-1 to TRBJ2-4, with D hard to call. Deletions cut 6 bases from V and 3 bases from J, with 10 bases between. The CDR3 is 13 residues long. Per germline, CDR1 SGHRS and CDR2 YFSETQ. CDR3 bases: TGCGCCAGCACGCAAGGAGACAAAAACATTCAGTACTTC. Translating gives CASTQGDKNIQYF.

The chain recombines TRBV2 with TRBJ1-1, with unresolved D. Trimming took 5 bases from V and 4 from J, leaving 14 bases between them. CDR3 length: 14 amino acids. Germline values: CDR1 SNHLY, CDR2 FYNNEI. CDR3 in DNA: TGTGCCAGCAGTCCTGTGGGGAGGAGCACTGAAGCTTTCTTT. Its translation is CASSPVGRSTEAFF.

Concerning this clone: The sample carries other DNA sequences with the same CDR3. This chain links TRBV7-3 with TRBJ2-7; D uncertain. Germline CDR1 and CDR2: SGHTA and FQGTGA. This CDR3 comprises 13 residues. Trimming took off 3 bases at V and 0 bases at J, with 6 bases between the two ends. CDR3 sequence: CASSFADSYEQYF. For the CDR3, the DNA is TGTGCCAGCAGCTTCGCCGACTCCTACGAGCAGTACTTC.

This clone came up a few times. V and J are TRBV2 and TRBJ1-1, with no clear D. The CDR3 runs 11 residues. Trimming pared 4 bases from V and 10 bases from J, leaving 10 bases between. Germline lookup yields CDR1 SNHLY and CDR2 FYNNEI. DNA of the CDR3: TGTGCCAGCAGTGGGACGAGAGGAGCTTTCTTT. Its protein is CASSGTRGAFF.

As regards this clone: A much larger clone lies a single base off, so this may be a read error. Other DNA sequences in this specimen translate into the identical CDR3. This sequence joins TRBV6-1 and TRBJ2-3; unclear D gene. Germline values: CDR1 MNHNS, CDR2 SASEGT. V was cut by 2 bases and J by 1 base, with 4 bases left in between. The CDR3 sequence is 13 residues long. The CDR3 is CASSELGTDTQYF. The DNA for the CDR3 is TGTGCCAGCAGTGAATTGGGCACAGATACGCAGTATTTT.

This chain connects TRBV5-1 to TRBJ2-7, with D possibly being TRBD1 (6 bases). This CDR3 has 16 amino acids. CDR1 and CDR2 (germline): SGHRS, YFSETQ. The V and J ends lost 4 bases and 3 bases respectively, with 20 bases between them. CDR3 loop: CASSQLGGRGYYEQYF. DNA of the CDR3: TGCGCCAGCAGCCAATTAGGTGGCAGGGGTTACTACGAGCAGTACTTC. Filled out from reference TRBV5-1 and TRBJ2-7, the complete variable domain reads KAGVTQTPRYLIKTRGQQVTLSCSPISGHRSVSWYQQTPGQGLQFLFEYFSETQRNKGNFPGRFSGRQFSNSRSEMNVSTLELGDSALYLCASSQLGGRGYYEQYFGPGTRLTVT.

This clone appeared a single time. The identical CDR3 is also encoded by other nucleotide sequences in the sample. V usage is TRBV4-2 and J usage is TRBJ2-1, with no clear D. There are 13 residues in the CDR3. Germline CDR1 reads LGHNA; CDR2 reads YNFKEQ. Between the trimmed V and J ends, which lost 1 base and 4 bases, there was a span of 5 bases. The CDR3 region is CASSQALYNEQFF. As DNA, the CDR3 is TGTGCCAGCAGCCAAGCTCTATACAATGAGCAGTTCTTC.

This rearrangement joins TRBV7-7 to TRBJ2-1, with 10 bases fitting TRBD2. V shed 0 bases, J shed 9 bases, and the junction held 5 bases outside the gene matches. Germline lookup yields CDR1 SSHAT and CDR2 FNYEAQ (reference sequence). The CDR3 spans 15 residues. This CDR3 is CASSLALAGRGEQFF. The CDR3 DNA reads as TGTGCCAGCAGCTTAGCACTAGCGGGAAGGGGTGAGCAGTTCTTC.

The CDR3 sequence is CASSYRAEGTEAFF. The CDR3 bases are TGTGCCAGCAGTTACAGGGCCGAGGGCACTGAAGCTTTCTTT. J is TRBJ1-1 and V is TRBV7-2; possible D gene TRBD1, 6 bases. The germline V gene has CDR1 SGHTA and CDR2 FQGNSA. The CDR3 is made up of 14 amino acids. V lost 6 bases, J lost 4 bases, and 15 bases lay in between.

This sequence joins TRBV5-1 and TRBJ1-1, with TRBD1 identical over 7 bases. V shed 4 bases and J 3 bases; nucleotides not matched to a gene: 9. There are 15 residues in the CDR3. Germline V lookup: CDR1 SGHRS, CDR2 YFSETQ. The CDR3 sequence is CASSTNTGEHTEAFF. Here the CDR3 DNA reads TGCGCCAGCAGCACAAACACAGGGGAGCACACTGAAGCTTTCTTT.

The chain combines TRBV5-6 with TRBJ1-2; possible D gene TRBD1, 6 bases. The CDR3 is 15 residues long. V gave up 0 bases and J gave up 0 bases, with 9 bases separating them. CDR1 is SGHDT and CDR2 is YYEEEE in the germline V gene. Here the CDR3 DNA reads TGTGCCAGCAGCTTGGACGGGACAACTAACTATGGCTACACCTTC. Translation gives CASSLDGTTNYGYTF.

The table lists this clone with a count of one. The V call is TRBV10-1, the J call TRBJ2-2; 8 nucleotides align to TRBD2. In germline, CDR1 is WNHNN, CDR2 SYGVQD (reference sequence). This CDR3 is built from 12 residues. The CDR3: CQRESDTGELFF. CDR3 nucleotides: TGCCAGCGGGAGTCGGACACCGGGGAGCTGTTTTTT.

The genes are TRBV5-1 and TRBJ2-7, with TRBD2 identical over 12 bases. Germline V gene data show CDR1 as SGHRS and CDR2 as YFSETQ. CDR3 length: 15 amino acids. Trimming removed 5 bases from V and 7 bases from J; junction bases left unmatched: 10. The CDR3 DNA sequence: TGCGCCAGCAGGTTAACCGGGACTAGCGGGCATGAGCAGTACTTC. Residues: CASRLTGTSGHEQYF.

The chain links TRBV5-1 to TRBJ2-1; TRBD2 matches 8 bases. Germline V gene lookup returns CDR1 SGHRS and CDR2 YFSETQ. CDR3 length: 15 amino acids. Unmatched junction bases numbered 8, after V lost 7 bases and J lost 2 bases. DNA for the CDR3: TGCGCCAGCGGAGAAGCGGGAGTGGCCTACAATGAGCAGTTCTTC. Residues: CASGEAGVAYNEQFF.